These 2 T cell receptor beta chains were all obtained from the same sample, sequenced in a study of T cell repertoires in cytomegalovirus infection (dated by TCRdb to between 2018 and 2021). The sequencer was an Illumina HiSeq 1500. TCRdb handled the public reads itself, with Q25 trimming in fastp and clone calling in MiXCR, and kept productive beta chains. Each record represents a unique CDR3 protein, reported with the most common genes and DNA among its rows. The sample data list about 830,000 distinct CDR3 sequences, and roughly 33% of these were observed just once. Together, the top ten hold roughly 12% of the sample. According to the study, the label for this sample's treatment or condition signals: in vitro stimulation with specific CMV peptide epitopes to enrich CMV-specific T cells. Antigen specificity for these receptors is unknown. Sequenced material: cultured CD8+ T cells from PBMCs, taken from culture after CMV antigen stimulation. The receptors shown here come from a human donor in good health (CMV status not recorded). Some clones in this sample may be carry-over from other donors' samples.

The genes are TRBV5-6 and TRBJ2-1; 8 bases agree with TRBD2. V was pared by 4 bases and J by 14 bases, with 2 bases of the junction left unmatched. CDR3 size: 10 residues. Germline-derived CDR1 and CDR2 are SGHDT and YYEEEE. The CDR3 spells CASSRSGEFF. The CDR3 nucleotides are TGTGCCAGCAGCCGTAGCGGGGAGTTCTTC.

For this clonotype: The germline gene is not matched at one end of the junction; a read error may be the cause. This CDR3 reads CASSLGRRVDEQFF. CDR3 DNA: TGTGCTAGCAGCTTAGGCCGTAGGGTGGATGAGCAGTTCTTC. The V call is TRBV7-7, the J call TRBJ2-1, with D unresolved. The CDR3 totals 14 residues. Germline V gene data show CDR1 as SSHAT and CDR2 as FNYEAQ (reference sequence).